This paragraph reports one T cell receptor (beta chain). Its specificity is not known. This sample was taken from a study of T cells in tumors after PD-1 blockade. Turning to the study itself: No patient had prior checkpoint blockade, systemic immunosuppression, or radiotherapy within 4 weeks. Study results and caveats: Peripheral recruitment is suggested, as some novel exhausted tumor clones were in pre-treatment blood.

Tumor or blood genomic DNA was sequenced, with inputs of about 616 ng to 6,500 ng. Only in-frame clones appear in the TCRdb table, and some are missing; sequencing was by immunoSEQ multiplex PCR. The data contain 14,000 or so clones, over 80% of them singletons. This CDR3 contains 14 residues. After removal of 7 bases from V and 7 bases from J, the junction contained 7 bases not matched to a gene. CDR1 MDHEN and CDR2 SYDVKM come from the germline V gene. Sequencing used PBMCs, obtained after anti-PD-1 treatment. This sequence joins TRBV28 and TRBJ2-1; the match to TRBD1 covers 10 bases. The sequence was collected from a human donor with basal cell carcinoma. CDR3 residues: CASTSGTGENEQFF. CDR3 bases: TGTGCCAGCACCTCCGGGACAGGGGAGAATGAGCAGTTCTTC. The complete variable domain, with remaining parts taken from reference TRBV28 and TRBJ2-1, reads DVKVTQSSRYLVKRTGEKVFLECVQDMDHENMFWYRQDPGLGLRLIYFSYDVKMKEKGDIPEGYSVSREKKERFSLILESASTNQTSMYLCASTSGTGENEQFFGPGTRLTVL.